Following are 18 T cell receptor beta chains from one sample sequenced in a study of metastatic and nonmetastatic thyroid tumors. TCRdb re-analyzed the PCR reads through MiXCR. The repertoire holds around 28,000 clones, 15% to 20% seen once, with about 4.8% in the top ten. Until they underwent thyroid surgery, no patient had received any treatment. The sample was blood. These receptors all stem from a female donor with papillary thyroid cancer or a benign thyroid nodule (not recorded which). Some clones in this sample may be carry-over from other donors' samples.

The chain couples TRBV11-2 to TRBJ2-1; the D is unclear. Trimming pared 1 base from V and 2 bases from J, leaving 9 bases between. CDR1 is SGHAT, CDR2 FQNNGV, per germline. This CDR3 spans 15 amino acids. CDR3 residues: CASSLVHFPYNEQFF. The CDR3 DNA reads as TGTGCCAGCAGCTTAGTACATTTCCCCTACAATGAGCAGTTCTTC. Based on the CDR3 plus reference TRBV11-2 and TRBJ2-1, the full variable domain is EAGVAQSPRYKIIEKRQSVAFWCNPISGHATLYWYQQILGQGPKLLIQFQNNGVVDDSQLPKDRFSAERLKGVDSTLKIQPAKLEDSAVYLCASSLVHFPYNEQFFGPGTRLTVL.

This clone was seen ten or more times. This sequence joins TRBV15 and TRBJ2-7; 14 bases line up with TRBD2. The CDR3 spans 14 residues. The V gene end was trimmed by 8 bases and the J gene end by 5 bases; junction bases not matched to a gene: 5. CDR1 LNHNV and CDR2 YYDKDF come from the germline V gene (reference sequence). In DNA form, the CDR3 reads TGTGCCACCGGGCGACTAGCGGGGGGGCACGAGCAGTACTTC. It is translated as CATGRLAGGHEQYF. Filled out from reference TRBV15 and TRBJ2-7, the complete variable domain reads DAMVIQNPRYQVTQFGKPVTLSCSQTLNHNVMYWYQQKSSQAPKLLFHYYDKDFNNEADTPDNFQSRRPNTSFCFLDIRSPGLGDTAMYLCATGRLAGGHEQYFGPGTRLTVT.

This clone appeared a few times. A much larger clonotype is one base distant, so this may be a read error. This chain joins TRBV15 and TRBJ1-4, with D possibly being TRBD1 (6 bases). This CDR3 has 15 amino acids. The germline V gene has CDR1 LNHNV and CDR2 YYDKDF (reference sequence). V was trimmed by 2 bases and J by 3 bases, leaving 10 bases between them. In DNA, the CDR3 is TGTGCCACCAGCAGAAAGACAGGAGCTAATGAAAAACTGTTTTTT. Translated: CATSRKTGANEKLFF. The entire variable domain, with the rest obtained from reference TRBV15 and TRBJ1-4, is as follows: DAMVIQNPRYQVTQFGKPVTLSCSQTLNHNVMYWYQQKSSQAPKLLFHYYDKDFNNEADTPDNFQSRRPNTSFCFLDIRSPGLGDTAMYLCATSRKTGANEKLFFGSGTQLSVL.

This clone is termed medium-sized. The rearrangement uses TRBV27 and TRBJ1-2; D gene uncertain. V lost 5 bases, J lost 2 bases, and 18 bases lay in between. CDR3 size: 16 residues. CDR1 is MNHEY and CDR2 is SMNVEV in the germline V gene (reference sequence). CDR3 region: CASSRNTGPLNYGYTF. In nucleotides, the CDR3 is TGTGCCAGCAGTCGAAATACCGGGCCCCTGAACTATGGCTACACCTTC.

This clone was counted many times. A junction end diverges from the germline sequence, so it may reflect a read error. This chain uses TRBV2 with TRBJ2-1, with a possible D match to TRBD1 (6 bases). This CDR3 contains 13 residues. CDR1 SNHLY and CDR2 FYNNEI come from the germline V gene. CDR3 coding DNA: TGTGCCAGCAGGGAAGGACAGTACAATGAGCAGTTCTTC. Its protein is CASREGQYNEQFF.

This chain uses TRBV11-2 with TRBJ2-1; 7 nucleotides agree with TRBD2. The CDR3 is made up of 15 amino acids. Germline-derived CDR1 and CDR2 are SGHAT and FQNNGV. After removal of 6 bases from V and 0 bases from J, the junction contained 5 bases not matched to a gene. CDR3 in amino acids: CASREGGSSYNEQFF. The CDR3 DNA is TGTGCCAGCAGAGAGGGAGGGAGCTCCTACAATGAGCAGTTCTTC. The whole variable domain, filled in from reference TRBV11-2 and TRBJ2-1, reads EAGVAQSPRYKIIEKRQSVAFWCNPISGHATLYWYQQILGQGPKLLIQFQNNGVVDDSQLPKDRFSAERLKGVDSTLKIQPAKLEDSAVYLCASREGGSSYNEQFFGPGTRLTVL.

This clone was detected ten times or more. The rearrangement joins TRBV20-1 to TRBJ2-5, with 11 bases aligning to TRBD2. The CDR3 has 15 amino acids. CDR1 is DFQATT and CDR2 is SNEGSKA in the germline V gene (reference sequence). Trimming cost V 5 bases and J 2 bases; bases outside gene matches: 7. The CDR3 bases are TGCAGTGCTCTAAGACTAGCGGGGATACAAGAGACCCAGTACTTC. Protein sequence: CSALRLAGIQETQYF.

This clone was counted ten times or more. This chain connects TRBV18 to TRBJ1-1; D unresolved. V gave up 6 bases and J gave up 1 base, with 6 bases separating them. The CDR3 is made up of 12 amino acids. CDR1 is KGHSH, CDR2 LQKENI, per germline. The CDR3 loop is CASSHGNTEAFF. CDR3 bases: TGTGCCAGCTCGCATGGGAACACTGAAGCTTTCTTT.

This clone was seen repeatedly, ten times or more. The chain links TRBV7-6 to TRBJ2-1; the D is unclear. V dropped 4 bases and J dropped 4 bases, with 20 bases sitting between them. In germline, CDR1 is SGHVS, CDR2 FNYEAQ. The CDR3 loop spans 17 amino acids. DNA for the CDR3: TGTGCCAGCAGCTCGGAGCTGCTAGTGGGCCCTTACAATGAGCAGTTCTTC. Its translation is CASSSELLVGPYNEQFF.

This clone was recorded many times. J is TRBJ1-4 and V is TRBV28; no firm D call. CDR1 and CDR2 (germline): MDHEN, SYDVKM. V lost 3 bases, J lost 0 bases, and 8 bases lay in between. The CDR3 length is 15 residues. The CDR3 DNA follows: TGTGCCAGCAGTTTTCTTCAGCCAACTAATGAAAAACTGTTTTTT. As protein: CASSFLQPTNEKLFF.

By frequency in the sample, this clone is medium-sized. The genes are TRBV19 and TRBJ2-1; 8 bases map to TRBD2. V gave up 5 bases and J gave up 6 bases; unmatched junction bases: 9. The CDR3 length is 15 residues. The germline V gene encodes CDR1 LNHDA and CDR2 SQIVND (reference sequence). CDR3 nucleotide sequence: TGTGCCAGTAGTCAGCCCGGGAGGGCCTTCAATGAGCAGTTCTTC. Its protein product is CASSQPGRAFNEQFF.

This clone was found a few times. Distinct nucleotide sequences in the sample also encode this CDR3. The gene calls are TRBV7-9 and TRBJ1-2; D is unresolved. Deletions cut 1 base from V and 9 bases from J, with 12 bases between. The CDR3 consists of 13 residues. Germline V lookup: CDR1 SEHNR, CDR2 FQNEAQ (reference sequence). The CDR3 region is CASSLDSGSRYTF. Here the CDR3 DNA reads TGTGCCAGCAGCTTAGATTCCGGGAGCCGCTACACCTTC.

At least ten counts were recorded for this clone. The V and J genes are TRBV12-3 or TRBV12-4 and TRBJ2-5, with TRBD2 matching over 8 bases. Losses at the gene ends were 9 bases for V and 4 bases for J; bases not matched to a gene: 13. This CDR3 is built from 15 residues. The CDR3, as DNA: TGTGCCAGTCGCGGCACGGGGGGGCGGAGAGAGACCCAGTACTTC. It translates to CASRGTGGRRETQYF.

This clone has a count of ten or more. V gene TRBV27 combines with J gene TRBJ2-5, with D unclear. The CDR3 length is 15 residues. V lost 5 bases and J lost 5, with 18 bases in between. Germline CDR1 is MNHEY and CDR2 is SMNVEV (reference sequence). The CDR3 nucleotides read TGTGCCAGCAGTCCCCGCCCTGAGGCCTGGGAGACCCAGTACTTC. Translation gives CASSPRPEAWETQYF.

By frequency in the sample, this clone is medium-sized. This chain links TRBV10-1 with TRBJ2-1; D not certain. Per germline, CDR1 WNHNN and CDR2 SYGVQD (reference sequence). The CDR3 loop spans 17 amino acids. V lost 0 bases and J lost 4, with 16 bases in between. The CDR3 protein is CASSESTLPGPYNEQFF. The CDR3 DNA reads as TGCGCCAGCAGTGAGTCGACATTACCCGGGCCTTACAATGAGCAGTTCTTC.

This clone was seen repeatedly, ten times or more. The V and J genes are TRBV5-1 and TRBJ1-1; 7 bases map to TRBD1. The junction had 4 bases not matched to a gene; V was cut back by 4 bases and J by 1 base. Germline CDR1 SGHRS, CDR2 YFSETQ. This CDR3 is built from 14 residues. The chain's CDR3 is CASSGGQRNTEAFF. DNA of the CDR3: TGCGCCAGCAGCGGGGGACAGAGGAACACTGAAGCTTTCTTT. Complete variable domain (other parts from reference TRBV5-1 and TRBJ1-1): KAGVTQTPRYLIKTRGQQVTLSCSPISGHRSVSWYQQTPGQGLQFLFEYFSETQRNKGNFPGRFSGRQFSNSRSEMNVSTLELGDSALYLCASSGGQRNTEAFFGQGTRLTVV.

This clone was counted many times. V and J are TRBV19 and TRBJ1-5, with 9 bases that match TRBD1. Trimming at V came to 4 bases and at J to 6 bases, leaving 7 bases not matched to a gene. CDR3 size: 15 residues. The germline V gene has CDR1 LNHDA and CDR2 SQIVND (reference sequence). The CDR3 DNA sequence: TGTGCCAGTAGTACTACGGGACAGGGTTTTCAGCCCCAGCATTTT. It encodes CASSTTGQGFQPQHF.

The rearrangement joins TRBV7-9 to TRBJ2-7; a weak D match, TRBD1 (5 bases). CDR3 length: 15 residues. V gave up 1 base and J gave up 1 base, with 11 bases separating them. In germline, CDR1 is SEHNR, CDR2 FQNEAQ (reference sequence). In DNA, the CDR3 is TGTGCCAGCAGCTTAGAGCAGGGCTCTTCCTACGAGCAGTACTTC. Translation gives CASSLEQGSSYEQYF.